These 16 T cell receptor beta chains were all obtained from the same sample, sequenced in a study of cytomegalovirus exposure and HLA in healthy donors. Primers included in the PCR were 60 Vbeta and 13 Jbeta primers. This table comes from immunoSEQ multiplex PCR, and its TCRdb copy is limited to in-frame clones, with some not included. The sample holds 150,000 to 200,000 clones; 75% to 85% are singletons and the top ten take over 2%. The source material was PBMCs. These receptors all come from a woman aged 45-60 years in good health and CMV-seronegative.

This chain uses TRBV28 with TRBJ1-4, with D tentatively TRBD1 (5 bases). The CDR3 has 17 residues. Trimming removed 7 bases at V and 2 bases at J, with 20 bases between. CDR1 MDHEN and CDR2 SYDVKM come from the germline V gene. The CDR3, as DNA: TGTGCCAGCAATATGGGGGGACCTGGGGTCACTAATGAAAAACTGTTTTTT. It encodes CASNMGGPGVTNEKLFF.

The chain uses TRBV10-3 and TRBJ1-5; no clear D gene. Germline V gene lookup returns CDR1 ENHRY and CDR2 SYGVKD. The CDR3 loop spans 16 amino acids. Trimming took off 2 bases at V and 2 bases at J, with 13 bases between the two ends. The CDR3 DNA sequence: TGTGCCATCAGTGAGGTGCGGGGTAGTGGCAATCAGCCCCAGCATTTT. Amino acid sequence: CAISEVRGSGNQPQHF.

J is TRBJ2-1 and V is TRBV11-3, with 10 bases matching TRBD2. The V gene end was trimmed by 1 base and the J gene end by 7 bases; junction bases not matched to a gene: 7. This CDR3 comprises 16 residues. Germline lookup yields CDR1 SGHNT and CDR2 YENEEA. Here the CDR3 reads CASSLGASGRQNEQFF. The DNA for the CDR3 is TGTGCCAGCAGCTTAGGGGCTAGCGGGAGACAGAATGAGCAGTTCTTC.

The chain combines TRBV4-1 with TRBJ2-5; 11 bases match TRBD2. The germline CDR1 and CDR2 sequences are MGHRA and YSYEKL. This CDR3 is 15 amino acids long. Trimming cost V 6 bases and J 10 bases; bases outside gene matches: 13. The DNA of the CDR3 is TGCGCCAGCAGTCGTAGCGGGGGGGCTTTGGGGGACCAGTACTTC. As protein: CASSRSGGALGDQYF.

This clone was recorded once. The chain couples TRBV6-5 to TRBJ1-2; weak D call: TRBD1 (5 bases). The ends were cut back, 2 bases at V and 4 bases at J, with 8 bases in the middle. Per germline, CDR1 MNHEY and CDR2 SVGAGI. This CDR3 has 13 amino acids. CDR3 region: CASSYRRGYGYTF. In DNA, the CDR3 is TGTGCCAGCAGTTACAGGAGGGGCTATGGCTACACCTTC.

This chain connects TRBV19 to TRBJ1-2; 8 bases line up with TRBD1. The CDR3 has 14 residues. Germline-derived CDR1 and CDR2 are LNHDA and SQIVND (reference sequence). V trimming: 4 bases; J trimming: 8 bases; junction bases outside the gene matches: 9. The CDR3 DNA follows: TGTGCCAGTAGTACGCCCCAGGGGGCGAGGGGCTACACCTTC. It codes for CASSTPQGARGYTF. The variable domain in full, with the rest retrieved from reference TRBV19 and TRBJ1-2, is DGGITQSPKYLFRKEGQNVTLSCEQNLNHDAMYWYRQDPGQGLRLIYYSQIVNDFQKGDIAEGYSVSREKKESFPLTVTSAQKNPTAFYLCASSTPQGARGYTFGSGTRLTVV.

In DNA form, the CDR3 reads TGTGCCAGCAGCTTAGGCCGTATACGACGGGGGGCTAGCACAGATACGCAGTATTTT. This codes for CASSLGRIRRGASTDTQYF. The chain carries TRBV13 and TRBJ2-3; D possibly corresponds to TRBD2 (7 bases). CDR1 and CDR2 (germline): PRHDT, FYEKMQ (reference sequence). The CDR3 runs 19 residues. V dropped 0 bases and J dropped 0 bases, with 19 bases sitting between them.

The rearrangement links TRBV25-1 to TRBJ2-1, with TRBD1 as a possible D gene (7 bases). The CDR3 is made up of 12 amino acids. Germline loops: CDR1 MGHDK, CDR2 SYGVNS. Between the trimmed V and J ends, which lost 6 bases and 8 bases, there was a span of 11 bases. The CDR3 sequence is CASRTGRYEQFF. For the CDR3, the DNA is TGTGCCAGCAGGACAGGGAGGTATGAGCAGTTCTTC.

The chain links TRBV29-1 to TRBJ2-5; TRBD2 agrees at 16 bases. The ends lost 6 bases at V and 2 bases at J; junction bases unmatched: 12. This CDR3 contains 18 residues. Germline V lookup: CDR1 SQVTM, CDR2 ANQGSEA. The CDR3 reads CSVGGLAGGPTRQETQYF. The DNA for the CDR3 is TGCAGCGTGGGGGGACTAGCGGGAGGGCCCACTCGGCAAGAGACCCAGTACTTC. Supplemented by reference TRBV29-1 and TRBJ2-5, the full variable domain reads SAVISQKPSRDICQRGTSLTIQCQVDSQVTMMFWYRQQPGQSLTLIATANQGSEATYESGFVIDKFPISRPNLTFSTLTVSNMSPEDSSIYLCSVGGLAGGPTRQETQYFGPGTRLLVL.

The chain has TRBV7-2 and TRBJ1-2, with D perhaps matching TRBD1 (6 bases). Germline loops: CDR1 SGHTA, CDR2 FQGNSA. Trimming removed 0 bases from V and 5 bases from J, with 10 bases in between. This CDR3 is built from 14 residues. The CDR3 region has the DNA TGTGCCAGCAGCTTAGCGCCAGGGGTATATGGCTACACCTTC. Translating it yields CASSLAPGVYGYTF.

A single count supports this clone. The chain combines TRBV18 with TRBJ1-4; no firm D call. This CDR3 has 16 amino acids. The V gene's germline CDR1 is KGHSH and CDR2 LQKENI. The V and J ends lost 3 bases and 8 bases respectively, with 19 bases between them. The CDR3: CASSPDGVPGGEKLFF. The DNA of the CDR3 is TGTGCCAGCTCACCCGACGGAGTTCCGGGTGGGGAAAAACTGTTTTTT.

The CDR3 region is CASSLGTGRDQPQHF. As DNA, the CDR3 is TGTGCCAGCAGCTTAGGGACAGGGAGGGATCAGCCCCAGCATTTT. J is TRBJ1-5 and V is TRBV7-2, with TRBD1 identical over 8 bases. The germline gives CDR1 SGHTA, CDR2 FQGNSA. The J segment lost 5 bases and the V segment lost 1 base, leaving 4 bases of the junction unmatched. This CDR3 is 15 amino acids long.

The chain couples TRBV5-6 to TRBJ1-5; TRBD1 is a possible D gene (6 bases). Germline values: CDR1 SGHDT, CDR2 YYEEEE. This CDR3 has 15 amino acids. Trimming took 4 bases from V and 1 from J, leaving 12 bases between them. This CDR3 is CASSGRGLSNQPQHF. The CDR3, as DNA: TGTGCCAGCAGCGGTAGGGGGTTAAGCAATCAGCCCCAGCATTTT.

As for this clone: Additional DNA sequences in this sample encode the identical CDR3. The chain employs TRBV5-1 and TRBJ2-2, with 7 bases matching TRBD1. This CDR3 contains 15 residues. CDR1 and CDR2 (germline): SGHRS, YFSETQ. Trimming took 5 bases from V and 2 from J; bases not matched to a gene: 6. The CDR3 loop reads CASRLTGDNTGELFF. CDR3 sequence (DNA): TGCGCCAGCAGACTAACAGGGGATAACACCGGGGAGCTGTTTTTT.

J is TRBJ2-7 and V is TRBV5-1, with D perhaps matching TRBD2 (6 bases). CDR1 and CDR2 (germline): SGHRS, YFSETQ. The CDR3 length is 13 residues. Trimming left V 7 bases short and J 7 bases short, with 18 bases between. CDR3 protein: CASDRDSGGEQYF. The CDR3 DNA is TGCGCCAGCGACCGAGATAGCGGCGGGGAGCAGTACTTC.

The rearrangement uses TRBV5-1 and TRBJ2-5, with 12 bases that match TRBD2. Gene TRBJ2-7 matches the end of the DNA better, so the J call may be wrong. The germline gives CDR1 SGHRS, CDR2 YFSETQ. The CDR3 is 16 residues long. Here the CDR3 reads CASSLGLAGTSYEQYF. The CDR3 DNA reads TGCGCCAGCAGCTTAGGACTAGCGGGAACGTCCTACGAGCAGTACTTC.